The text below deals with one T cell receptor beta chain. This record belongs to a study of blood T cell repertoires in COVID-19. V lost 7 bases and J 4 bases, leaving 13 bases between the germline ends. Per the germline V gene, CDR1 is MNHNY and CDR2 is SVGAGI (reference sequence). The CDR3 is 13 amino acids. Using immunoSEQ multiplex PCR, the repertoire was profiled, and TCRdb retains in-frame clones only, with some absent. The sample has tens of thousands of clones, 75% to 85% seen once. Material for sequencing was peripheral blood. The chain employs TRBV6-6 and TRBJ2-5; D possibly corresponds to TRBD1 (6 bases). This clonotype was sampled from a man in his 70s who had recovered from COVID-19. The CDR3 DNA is TGTGCCAGCAACAGACAGGCGGGAGAGACCCAGTACTTC. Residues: CASNRQAGETQYF.